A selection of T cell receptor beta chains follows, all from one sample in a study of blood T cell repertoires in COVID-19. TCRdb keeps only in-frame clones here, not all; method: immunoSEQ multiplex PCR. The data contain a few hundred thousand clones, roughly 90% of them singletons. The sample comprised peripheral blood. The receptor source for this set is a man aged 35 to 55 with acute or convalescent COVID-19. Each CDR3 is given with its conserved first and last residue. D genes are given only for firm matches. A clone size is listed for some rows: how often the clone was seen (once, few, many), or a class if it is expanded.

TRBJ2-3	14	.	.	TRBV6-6	CASSYPGGTDTQYF	TGTGCCAGCAGTTATCCGGGAGGCACAGATACGCAGTATTTT
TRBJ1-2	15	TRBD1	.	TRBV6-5	CASSSGTGSNYGYTF	TGTGCCAGCAGTTCCGGGACAGGGTCTAACTATGGCTACACCTTC
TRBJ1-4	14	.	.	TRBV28	CASSFFQVNEKLFF	TGTGCCAGCAGTTTTTTCCAGGTTAATGAAAAACTGTTTTTT
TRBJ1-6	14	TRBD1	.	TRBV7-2	CASSLGTGVSPLHF	TGTGCCAGCAGCTTGGGGACAGGGGTTTCACCCCTCCACTTT
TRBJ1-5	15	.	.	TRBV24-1	CATSDGGAGEEPQHF	TGTGCCACCAGTGATGGGGGGGCAGGGGAAGAGCCCCAGCATTTT
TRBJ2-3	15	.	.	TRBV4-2	CASSLAGLSTDTQYF	TGTGCCAGCAGCCTTGCAGGCCTATCCACAGATACGCAGTATTTT
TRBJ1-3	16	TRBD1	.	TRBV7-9	CASSLDIGQVGNTIYF	TGTGCCAGCAGCTTAGACATCGGACAGGTTGGAAACACCATATATTTT
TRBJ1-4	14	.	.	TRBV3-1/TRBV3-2	CASSFRGLYEKLFF	TGTGCCAGCAGCTTTCGTGGGCTTTATGAAAAACTGTTTTTT
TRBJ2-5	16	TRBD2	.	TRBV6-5	CASSSGLAGGQETQYF	TGTGCCAGCAGTTCAGGACTAGCGGGGGGTCAAGAGACCCAGTACTTC
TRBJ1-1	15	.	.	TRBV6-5	CASSTRAGGRAEAFF	TGTGCCAGCAGCACCCGGGCGGGGGGGAGAGCTGAAGCTTTCTTT
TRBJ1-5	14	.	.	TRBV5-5	CASSFSRSNQPQHF	TGTGCCAGCAGCTTCTCCCGTAGCAATCAGCCCCAGCATTTT
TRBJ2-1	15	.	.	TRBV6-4	CASSPQESSYNEQFF	TGTGCCAGCAGTCCCCAAGAGAGCTCCTACAATGAGCAGTTCTTC
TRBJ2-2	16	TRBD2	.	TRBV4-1	CASSQASGAGTGELFF	TGCGCCAGCAGCCAAGCTAGCGGGGCCGGCACCGGGGAGCTGTTTTTT
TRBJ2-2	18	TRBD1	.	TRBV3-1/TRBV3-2	CASSQGQGAPPNTGELFF	TGTGCCAGCAGCCAGGGACAGGGGGCTCCCCCGAACACCGGGGAGCTGTTTTTT
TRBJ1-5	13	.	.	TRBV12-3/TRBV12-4	CASSPQAGQPQHF	TGTGCCAGCAGTCCCCAGGCGGGGCAGCCCCAGCATTTT
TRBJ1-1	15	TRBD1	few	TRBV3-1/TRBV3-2	CASSHSGQGNTEAFF	TGTGCCAGCAGCCACTCGGGACAGGGGAACACTGAAGCTTTCTTT
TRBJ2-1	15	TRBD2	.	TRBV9	CASSSTSGGADEQFF	TGTGCCAGCAGTTCGACTAGCGGGGGGGCGGATGAGCAGTTCTTC
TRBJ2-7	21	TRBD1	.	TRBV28	CASSSLWPRDRGRPNSYEQYF	TGTGCCAGCAGTTCCCTCTGGCCCCGGGACAGGGGCCGCCCCAACTCCTACGAGCAGTACTTC
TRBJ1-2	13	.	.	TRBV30	CAWSLRTGLVYTF	TGTGCCTGGAGTCTCCGTACGGGTTTAGTCTACACCTTC
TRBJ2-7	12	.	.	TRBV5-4	CASSGGTYEQYF	TGTGCCAGCAGCGGCGGAACCTACGAGCAGTACTTC
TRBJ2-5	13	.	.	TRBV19	CASSAYRGETQYF	TGTGCCAGTTCCGCCTACCGAGGGGAGACCCAGTACTTC
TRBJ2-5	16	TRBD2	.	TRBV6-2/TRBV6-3	CASSYGLAGGPETQYF	TGTGCCAGCAGTTACGGACTAGCGGGGGGGCCGGAGACCCAGTACTTC
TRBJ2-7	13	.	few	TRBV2	CASIRTEYYEQYF	TGTGCCAGCATACGGACAGAGTACTACGAGCAGTACTTC
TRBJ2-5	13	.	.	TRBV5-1	CASSLAARETQYF	TGCGCCAGCAGCTTGGCCGCCAGAGAGACCCAGTACTTC
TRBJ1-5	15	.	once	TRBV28	CASIAIGGGAQPQHF	TGTGCCAGCATTGCGATAGGGGGGGGAGCTCAGCCCCAGCATTTT
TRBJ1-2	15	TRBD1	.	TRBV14	CASSQETGSNYGYTF	TGTGCCAGCAGCCAGGAGACAGGGAGTAACTATGGCTACACCTTC
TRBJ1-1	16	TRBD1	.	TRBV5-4	CASTKPNRGPGTEAFF	TGTGCCAGCACCAAACCAAACAGGGGCCCTGGCACTGAAGCTTTCTTT
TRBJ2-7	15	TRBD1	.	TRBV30	CAWSEGTDSSYEQYF	TGTGCCTGGAGTGAGGGGACAGATAGCTCCTACGAGCAGTACTTC
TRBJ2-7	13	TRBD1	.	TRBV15	CATSTDRFEEQYF	TGTGCCACCAGCACGGACAGGTTCGAAGAGCAGTACTTC
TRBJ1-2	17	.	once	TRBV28	CASSLWQRTFSNYGYTF	TGTGCCAGCAGTTTATGGCAGCGGACCTTCTCTAACTATGGCTACACCTTC
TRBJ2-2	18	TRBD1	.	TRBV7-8	CASSPPGQGFENTGELFF	TGTGCCAGCAGCCCACCGGGACAGGGCTTTGAGAACACCGGGGAGCTGTTTTTT
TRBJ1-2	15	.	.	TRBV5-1	CASSLGIGHTYGYTF	TGCGCCAGCAGCTTGGGTATTGGGCACACCTATGGCTACACCTTC
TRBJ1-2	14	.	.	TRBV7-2	CASSLARPLYGYTF	TGTGCCAGCAGCTTAGCGCGTCCGCTCTATGGCTACACCTTC
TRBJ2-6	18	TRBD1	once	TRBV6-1	CASSAPRQGAAGANVLTF	TGTGCCAGCAGTGCACCGAGACAGGGGGCGGCTGGGGCCAACGTCCTGACTTTC
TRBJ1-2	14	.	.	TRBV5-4	CASSPPGSNYGYTF	TGTGCCAGCAGCCCCCCGGGGTCGAACTATGGCTACACCTTC
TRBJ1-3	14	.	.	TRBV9	CASSVDNSGNTIYF	TGTGCCAGCAGCGTAGACAACTCTGGAAACACCATATATTTT
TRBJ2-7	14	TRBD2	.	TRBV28	CASSRPGPGGEQYF	TGTGCCAGCAGCAGGCCCGGGCCGGGGGGCGAGCAGTACTTC
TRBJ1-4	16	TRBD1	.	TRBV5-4	CASSLRNRGRREKLFF	TGTGCCAGCAGCTTAAGAAACAGGGGGCGTCGAGAAAAACTGTTTTTT
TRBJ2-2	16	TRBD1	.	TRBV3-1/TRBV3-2	CASSIPGQGWTGELFF	TGTGCCAGCAGCATACCCGGACAGGGTTGGACCGGGGAGCTGTTTTTT
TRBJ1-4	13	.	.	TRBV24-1	CATSERFNEKLFF	TGTGCCACCAGTGAGAGGTTTAATGAAAAACTGTTTTTT
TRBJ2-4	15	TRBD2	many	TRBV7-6	CASSSEAAGRSIQYF	TGTGCCAGCAGCTCGGAGGCAGCGGGACGGAGCATTCAGTACTTC
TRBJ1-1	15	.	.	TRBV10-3	CAISESRLMNTEAFF	TGTGCCATCAGTGAGTCGCGTCTCATGAACACTGAAGCTTTCTTT
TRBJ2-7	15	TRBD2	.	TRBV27	CASHPSSGSRGEQYF	TGTGCCAGCCACCCATCTAGCGGGAGTCGGGGCGAGCAGTACTTC